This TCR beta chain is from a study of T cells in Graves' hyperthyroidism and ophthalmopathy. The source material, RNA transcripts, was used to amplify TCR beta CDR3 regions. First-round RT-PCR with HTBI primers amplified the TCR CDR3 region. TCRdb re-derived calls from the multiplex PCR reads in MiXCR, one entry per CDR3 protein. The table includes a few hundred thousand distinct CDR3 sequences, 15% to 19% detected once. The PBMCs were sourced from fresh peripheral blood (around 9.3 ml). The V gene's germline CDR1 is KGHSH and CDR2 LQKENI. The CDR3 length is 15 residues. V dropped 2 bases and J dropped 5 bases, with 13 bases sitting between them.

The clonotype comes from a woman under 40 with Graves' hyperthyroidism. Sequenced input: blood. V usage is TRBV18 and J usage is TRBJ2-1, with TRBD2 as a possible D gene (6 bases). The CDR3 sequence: CASSPVPGAHNEQFF. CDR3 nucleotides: TGTGCCAGCTCACCAGTCCCGGGAGCACACAATGAGCAGTTCTTC.